A single sample gave rise to the 16 T cell receptor beta chains below, sequenced in a study of T cell changes during pregnancy in multiple sclerosis. Produced via immunoSEQ multiplex PCR; TCRdb's table is partial and in-frame only. The sample has roughly 120,000 clones; roughly 92% are singletons. The source material was peripheral blood, sampled in the third trimester of pregnancy. These TCRs come from a female donor with multiple sclerosis, enrolled in a pregnancy study.

The rearrangement uses TRBV9 and TRBJ1-1; 11 positions agree with TRBD1. This CDR3 is built from 18 residues. Germline V CDR1 and CDR2: SGDLS, YYNGEE. With V trimmed by 1 base and J by 0 bases, 8 bases remained unmatched. CDR3 residues: CASSVQPGQGGMNTEAFF. The CDR3 DNA reads TGTGCCAGCAGCGTACAGCCGGGACAGGGGGGCATGAACACTGAAGCTTTCTTT.

The rearrangement links TRBV11-2 to TRBJ1-2, with D uncertain. The CDR3 extends over 18 amino acids. Germline lookup yields CDR1 SGHAT and CDR2 FQNNGV. V was shortened by 0 bases and J by 0 bases, with 17 bases between the two germline ends. The CDR3, as DNA: TGTGCCAGCAGCTTAGAAAGGATCGCGGGAGATACTAACTATGGCTACACCTTC. Protein product: CASSLERIAGDTNYGYTF.

This chain uses TRBV21-1 with TRBJ2-2; no check of the table's D call, TRBD1, against the DNA was made. TRBV21-1 is deemed a pseudogene. The CDR3 is made up of 12 amino acids. This CDR3 reads CLPWTGGKGAVF. The CDR3, as DNA: TGCTTACCATGGACAGGGGGTAAGGGAGCTGTTTTT.

V and J are TRBV30 and TRBJ2-2; D may be TRBD1 (6 bases). V lost 8 bases and J lost 0, with 10 bases in between. The length of the CDR3 is 13 residues. From germline, CDR1 is GTSNPN and CDR2 SVGIG (reference sequence). The CDR3 coding sequence is TGTGCCGAGGACAGAACGAACACCGGGGAGCTGTTTTTT. It translates to CAEDRTNTGELFF. Supplemented by reference TRBV30 and TRBJ2-2, the full variable domain reads SQTIHQWPATLVQPVGSPLSLECTVEGTSNPNLYWYRQAAGRGLQLLFYSVGIGQISSEVPQNLSASRPQDRQFILSSKKLLLSDSGFYLCAEDRTNTGELFFGEGSRLTVL.

The rearrangement joins TRBV27 to TRBJ1-1; the match to TRBD1 covers 9 bases. This CDR3 contains 19 residues. With 5 bases clipped from V and 4 bases from J, the junction kept 20 bases outside the gene matches. Germline assignment: CDR1 MNHEY and CDR2 SMNVEV (reference sequence). This CDR3 is CASSPSSHTGQGRSTEAFF. The CDR3 region has the DNA TGTGCCAGCAGTCCTAGCTCTCATACGGGACAGGGAAGGTCCACTGAAGCTTTCTTT.

V usage is TRBV5-4 and J usage is TRBJ1-6; 8 bases fit TRBD1. Germline V gene lookup returns CDR1 SGHNT and CDR2 YYREEE (reference sequence). The CDR3 covers 15 residues. The trim removed 4 bases at V and 8 bases at J, leaving 8 bases unmatched. The CDR3 sequence: CASSTGQGSYSPLHF. As DNA, the CDR3 is TGTGCCAGCAGCACAGGACAGGGCTCATATTCACCCCTCCACTTT.

This sequence joins TRBV5-1 and TRBJ2-3, with a weak D call TRBD2 (5 bases). Germline V gene data show CDR1 as SGHRS and CDR2 as YFSETQ. CDR3 length equals 16 residues. The ends were cut back, 0 bases at V and 1 base at J, with 12 bases in the middle. In DNA, the CDR3 is TGCGCCAGCAGCTTGGGCCTAGCCACGGGCACAGATACGCAGTATTTT. Amino acids: CASSLGLATGTDTQYF.

The chain joins TRBV7-2 to TRBJ2-2; D ambiguous. With 0 bases removed from V and 4 bases from J, the gap between germline ends came to 6 bases. This CDR3 is built from 14 residues. The V gene's germline CDR1 is SGHTA and CDR2 FQGNSA. CDR3 loop: CASSLALFTGELFF. In DNA, the CDR3 is TGTGCCAGCAGCTTAGCCCTATTCACCGGGGAGCTGTTTTTT.

This chain links TRBV5-4 with TRBJ2-7; no clear D. Trimming left V 0 bases short and J 1 base short, with 14 bases between. Germline-derived CDR1 and CDR2 are SGHNT and YYREEE (reference sequence). This CDR3 comprises 16 residues. As DNA, the CDR3 is TGTGCCAGCAGCTTGGCTGCCAGACGAGGATCCTACGAGCAGTACTTC. Translation: CASSLAARRGSYEQYF.

This chain connects TRBV29-1 to TRBJ2-1; D is unclear. The ends were cut back, 6 bases at V and 8 bases at J, with 17 bases in the middle. Per the germline V gene, CDR1 is SQVTM and CDR2 is ANQGSEA. This CDR3 contains 13 residues. For the CDR3, the DNA is TGCAGCGTCCGGGTCGGTGAGTGGCATGAGCAGTTCTTC. The encoded protein is CSVRVGEWHEQFF.

Worth noting for this clone: Other DNA sequences of this sample code for an identical CDR3. This chain connects TRBV27 to TRBJ1-2, with no clear D. The germline V gene encodes CDR1 MNHEY and CDR2 SMNVEV (reference sequence). The V gene lost 3 bases and the J gene lost 2 bases, with 7 bases spanning the gap. The CDR3 is 13 amino acids. CDR3 in amino acids: CASSFSRNYGYTF. CDR3 DNA sequence: TGTGCCAGCAGTTTCTCTAGGAACTATGGCTACACCTTC.

The chain carries TRBV7-7 and TRBJ2-7; TRBD1 aligns across 7 bases. V trimming: 5 bases; J trimming: 2 bases; junction bases outside the gene matches: 9. This CDR3 has 15 residues. The V gene's germline CDR1 is SSHAT and CDR2 FNYEAQ (reference sequence). The CDR3 nucleotides are TGTGCCAGCAGCCGAGGGGGCGAAGCACCCTACGAGCAGTACTTC. This translates into CASSRGGEAPYEQYF. The full variable domain, rest sourced from reference TRBV7-7 and TRBJ2-7, is GAGVSQSPRYKVTKRGQDVTLRCDPISSHATLYWYQQALGQGPEFLTYFNYEAQPDKSGLPSDRFSAERPEGSISTLTIQRTEQRDSAMYRCASSRGGEAPYEQYFGPGTRLTVT.

This chain connects TRBV6-5 to TRBJ2-7, with a weak D call TRBD1 (7 bases). Germline V gene sequence: CDR1 MNHEY, CDR2 SVGAGI. There are 15 residues in the CDR3. Trimming took 6 bases from V and 8 from J, leaving 23 bases between them. The CDR3: CASSHTGTAAGQQYF. CDR3 nucleotides: TGTGCCAGCAGCCACACCGGGACAGCTGCGGGGCAGCAGTACTTC.

The V gene is TRBV27, the J gene TRBJ2-5, with D maybe TRBD1 (5 bases). Between the trimmed V and J ends, which lost 3 bases and 9 bases, there was a span of 17 bases. The CDR3 totals 14 residues. CDR1 is MNHEY, CDR2 SMNVEV, per germline (reference sequence). The CDR3 DNA reads TGTGCCAGCAGTTTCTCCACAGGCAATAGAGCCCAGTACTTC. This codes for CASSFSTGNRAQYF.

The rearrangement joins TRBV6-5 to TRBJ1-1; 7 bases fit TRBD1. The CDR3 has 14 residues. CDR1 and CDR2 from the germline V gene are MNHEY and SVGAGI. The ends lost 2 bases at V and 6 bases at J; junction bases unmatched: 6. For the CDR3, the DNA is TGTGCCAGCAGTTACGGAGTCAGGGGGGCTGAAGCTTTCTTT. Its translation: CASSYGVRGAEAFF.

This clone was seen only once. The chain combines TRBV7-2 with TRBJ1-1; D might be TRBD1 (6 bases). Germline CDR1 is SGHTA and CDR2 is FQGNSA. The CDR3 is made up of 14 amino acids. V dropped 6 bases and J dropped 3 bases, with 14 bases sitting between them. In DNA form, the CDR3 reads TGTGCCAGCAGTCCACTAACAGGGCACACTGAAGCTTTCTTT. Amino acid sequence: CASSPLTGHTEAFF.